Listed below are T cell receptor beta chains from one sample, sequenced in a study of blood T cell repertoires in COVID-19. TCRdb's copy holds only in-frame clones and misses some; the assay was immunoSEQ multiplex PCR. Of some 70,000 clones listed, roughly 91% are singletons. The source material was PBMCs or T cells enriched from blood (not recorded which). Receptors were obtained from a woman in her thirties or forties who had recovered from COVID-19. Both conserved end residues are part of each CDR3. The D gene is left open where the match is weak. A row's size may be missing; if present it is once, few, many or a size class.

CDR3 protein: CASSSVGASYQETQYF; CDR3 DNA: TGTGCCAGCAGCTCGGTGGGAGCGAGCTACCAAGAGACCCAGTACTTC; V gene: TRBV11-3; J gene: TRBJ2-5; D gene: .; CDR3 length: 16; clone size: .
CDR3 protein: CASSPGTEYEQYF; CDR3 DNA: TGTGCCAGCAGCCCCGGGACAGAGTACGAGCAGTACTTC; V gene: TRBV5-4; J gene: TRBJ2-7; D gene: TRBD1; CDR3 length: 13; clone size: .
CDR3 protein: CASSLRIANEQFF; CDR3 DNA: TGTGCCAGCAGCTTAAGGATAGCAAATGAGCAGTTCTTC; V gene: TRBV7-3; J gene: TRBJ2-1; D gene: .; CDR3 length: 13; clone size: .
CDR3 protein: CASSEYTQGGELFF; CDR3 DNA: TGTGCCAGCAGTGAATATACGCAGGGCGGGGAGCTGTTTTTT; V gene: TRBV25-1; J gene: TRBJ2-2; D gene: .; CDR3 length: 14; clone size: few
CDR3 protein: CASSLATGGSGGSTDTQYF; CDR3 DNA: TGTGCCAGCAGCTTGGCCACCGGGGGTAGCGGGGGGTCCACAGATACGCAGTATTTT; V gene: TRBV5-5; J gene: TRBJ2-3; D gene: TRBD2; CDR3 length: 19; clone size: .
CDR3 protein: CASLTGNTEAFF; CDR3 DNA: TGTGCCAGTTTGACAGGGAACACTGAAGCTTTCTTT; V gene: TRBV19; J gene: TRBJ1-1; D gene: .; CDR3 length: 12; clone size: once
CDR3 protein: CASSETVADTQYF; CDR3 DNA: TGTGCCAGCAGCGAGACAGTGGCAGATACGCAGTATTTT; V gene: TRBV3-1/TRBV3-2; J gene: TRBJ2-3; D gene: .; CDR3 length: 13; clone size: .
CDR3 protein: CASSLAGGLETQYF; CDR3 DNA: TGTGCCAGCAGCTTAGCGGGGGGGCTTGAGACCCAGTACTTC; V gene: TRBV13; J gene: TRBJ2-5; D gene: TRBD2; CDR3 length: 14; clone size: .
CDR3 protein: CSVTGLAGLAYNEQFF; CDR3 DNA: TGCAGCGTTACGGGACTAGCGGGGCTCGCCTACAATGAGCAGTTCTTC; V gene: TRBV29-1; J gene: TRBJ2-1; D gene: TRBD2; CDR3 length: 16; clone size: .
CDR3 protein: CASSPSFGGAVTGELFF; CDR3 DNA: TGTGCCAGCAGCCCCTCCTTCGGGGGGGCAGTCACCGGGGAGCTGTTTTTT; V gene: TRBV11-2; J gene: TRBJ2-2; D gene: TRBD2; CDR3 length: 17; clone size: .
CDR3 protein: CATSDLVRTVHGSYEQYF; CDR3 DNA: TGTGCCACCAGTGATTTGGTCAGGACAGTACACGGATCCTACGAGCAGTACTTC; V gene: TRBV24-1; J gene: TRBJ2-7; D gene: .; CDR3 length: 18; clone size: few
CDR3 protein: CASSAGPTLYEQYF; CDR3 DNA: TGTGCCAGCAGTGCGGGACCGACCTTATACGAGCAGTACTTC; V gene: TRBV27; J gene: TRBJ2-7; D gene: .; CDR3 length: 14; clone size: .
CDR3 protein: CATMRMAREPYEQYF; CDR3 DNA: TGTGCCACCATGAGGATGGCCAGGGAACCCTACGAGCAGTACTTC; V gene: TRBV19; J gene: TRBJ2-7; D gene: .; CDR3 length: 15; clone size: .